The table lists the clone carrying this T cell receptor (beta chain) with a few counts. The antigen remains undetermined. Some clones are missing from TCRdb's copy, which holds only in-frame ones; the method was immunoSEQ multiplex PCR. This table has 50,000 or so clones, 86% appearing once. This sample was included in a study of PD-1 blockade in classical Hodgkin lymphoma. Study-level background: The nivolumab dose that patients received was 3 mg/kg, given intravenously every 2 weeks. Study results and limitations: The diversity seen at baseline in complete responders resembled that of newly diagnosed patients. Patients with an early start, nivolumab under 1 year after ASCT, were excluded.

Documented time point: cycle 4 day 1 (C4D1), after more than five weeks of nivolumab. Relapses following autologous stem cell transplantation were seen in all patients, with brentuximab vedotin exposure varying. Complete response, partial response or progressive disease constituted the best response categories observed. V lost 1 base to trimming and J lost 3 bases, with 13 bases between them. Germline V gives CDR1 SGHRS, CDR2 YFSETQ. This CDR3 comprises 15 residues. Sequenced here: peripheral blood mononuclear cells (PBMCs), sampled before the fourth cycle of nivolumab. This TCR derives from a human donor with classical Hodgkin lymphoma. The V call is TRBV5-1, the J call TRBJ2-5; D is unresolved. The CDR3 DNA reads TGCGCCAGCAGCTTGAGTAGCCGGCCAGAAGAGACCCAGTACTTC. This sequence encodes CASSLSSRPEETQYF. Combining the CDR3 with reference TRBV5-1 and TRBJ2-5 gives the whole variable domain KAGVTQTPRYLIKTRGQQVTLSCSPISGHRSVSWYQQTPGQGLQFLFEYFSETQRNKGNFPGRFSGRQFSNSRSEMNVSTLELGDSALYLCASSLSSRPEETQYFGPGTRLLVL.